This T cell receptor (beta chain) originates from a study of patients and donors after allogeneic stem cell transplantation. TCRdb recomputed calls from the RT-PCR reads with MiXCR, one row per CDR3 protein. Of approximately 98,000 distinct CDR3 sequences in the sample, around 35% were seen once. The germline V and J ends were trimmed by 0 bases and 9 bases, with 16 bases remaining between them. The CDR3 extends over 15 amino acids. Germline values: CDR1 LGHNA, CDR2 YNFKEQ. The sequencing sample was made of blood, either unsorted or a sorted T cell fraction (not recorded which). This rearrangement joins TRBV4-2 to TRBJ2-3; D is possibly TRBD1 or TRBD2 (5 bases each). The origin of this receptor is a human donor who was either an allogeneic HSCT recipient or a stem cell or donor lymphocyte infusion donor (not recorded which). It is not recorded whose cells these are; they may come from a transplant donor. CDR3 sequence (DNA): TGTGCCAGCAGCCAAGATGATTCTTGGGGACCAACGCAGTATTTT. Amino acid sequence: CASSQDDSWGPTQYF.